The 26 T cell receptor beta chains reported below all come from one sample, sequenced in a study of CD8+ T cells in alopecia areata. Following RNA extraction, reverse transcription yielded cDNA that acted as the sequencing template. Method: immunoSEQ multiplex PCR; TCRdb's copy keeps in-frame clones and lacks some. Of hundreds of thousands of clones listed, 67% are singletons. The source was CD4+ T cells sorted from blood, collected at week 0. These receptors were obtained from a human donor with alopecia areata.

This clone occurred once. The V call is TRBV15, the J call TRBJ1-2; the D is unclear. The CDR3 length is 15 residues. The V end was cut by 0 bases, the J end by 4 bases, with 12 bases between. In germline, CDR1 is LNHNV, CDR2 YYDKDF (reference sequence). The CDR3 sequence is CATSRDRGHTYGYTF. DNA for the CDR3: TGTGCCACCAGCAGAGATCGGGGTCACACCTATGGCTACACCTTC.

The table lists this clone with a few counts. The chain carries TRBV29-1 and TRBJ2-6, with a possible D match to TRBD1 (5 bases). V was clipped by 7 bases and J by 2 bases, with 9 bases between them. The CDR3 length is 13 residues. CDR1 and CDR2 (germline): SQVTM, ANQGSEA. CDR3 residues: CSARAPGANVLTF. CDR3 nucleotides: TGCAGCGCCAGGGCCCCTGGGGCCAACGTCCTGACTTTC.

The chain joins TRBV30 to TRBJ1-1; D not resolved. The ends were cut back, 0 bases at V and 1 base at J, with 15 bases in the middle. This CDR3 comprises 16 residues. Germline V lookup: CDR1 GTSNPN, CDR2 SVGIG (reference sequence). The DNA for the CDR3 is TGTGCCTGGAGTGTACGAGTTCACAGACAGAACACTGAAGCTTTCTTT. This sequence encodes CAWSVRVHRQNTEAFF.

This sequence joins TRBV4-3 and TRBJ2-2; D is undetermined. The CDR3 consists of 11 residues. CDR1 and CDR2 (germline): LGHNA, YSLEER. Deletions cut 4 bases from V and 8 bases from J, with 5 bases between. Here the CDR3 DNA reads TGCGCCAGCAGCCGTGCAGGGGAGCTGTTTTTT. It encodes CASSRAGELFF.

V usage is TRBV29-1 and J usage is TRBJ1-1; D might be TRBD1 (5 bases). Looked up from germline, CDR1 is SQVTM and CDR2 is ANQGSEA. This CDR3 spans 13 amino acids. V dropped 6 bases and J dropped 4 bases, with 15 bases sitting between them. Here the CDR3 DNA reads TGCAGCGTGTACTACCAGGGTCCCACTGAAGCTTTCTTT. Translation: CSVYYQGPTEAFF.

This clone was observed a handful of times. The chain combines TRBV4-2 with TRBJ2-7; D may be TRBD2 (7 bases). This CDR3 has 15 residues. Trimming left V 6 bases short and J 4 bases short, with 19 bases between. Germline-derived CDR1 and CDR2 are LGHNA and YNFKEQ. The CDR3 here is CASSPRGAPDYEQYF. CDR3 DNA: TGTGCCAGCAGTCCCCGGGGGGCACCAGATTACGAGCAGTACTTC.

This chain joins TRBV28 and TRBJ2-3; TRBD2 is a possible D gene (5 bases). This CDR3 region has 14 residues. Trimming took 5 bases from V and 4 from J, leaving 13 bases between them. Germline V CDR1 and CDR2: MDHEN, SYDVKM. CDR3 bases: TGTGCCAGCAGTACCAGGACTTCGGCAGATACGCAGTATTTT. This sequence encodes CASSTRTSADTQYF.

In its sample, this clone was seen once. The chain recombines TRBV29-1 with TRBJ1-5, with TRBD1 as a possible D gene (5 bases). V lost 4 bases, J lost 7 bases, and 14 bases lay in between. This CDR3 contains 13 residues. Germline V gene lookup returns CDR1 SQVTM and CDR2 ANQGSEA. CDR3 in DNA: TGCAGCGTTGCGGCGGGGGGAGGACAGCCCCAGCATTTT. It encodes CSVAAGGGQPQHF.

A few counts support this clone. This chain joins TRBV29-1 and TRBJ1-4; TRBD1 might be the D (6 bases). The CDR3 runs to 13 residues. CDR1 is SQVTM, CDR2 ANQGSEA, per germline. V shed 6 bases and J shed 12 bases, with 20 bases lying between them. CDR3 residues: CSVVTGTLGELFF. The CDR3 bases are TGCAGCGTCGTAACCGGGACATTGGGAGAACTGTTTTTT. The complete variable domain, with remaining parts taken from reference TRBV29-1 and TRBJ1-4, reads SAVISQKPSRDICQRGTSLTIQCQVDSQVTMMFWYRQQPGQSLTLIATANQGSEATYESGFVIDKFPISRPNLTFSTLTVSNMSPEDSSIYLCSVVTGTLGELFFGSGTQLSVL.

The chain links TRBV4-3 to TRBJ2-1, with 8 positions matching TRBD1. J was trimmed by 0 bases and V by 4 bases; bases with no gene match: 5. The CDR3 spans 16 residues. Germline V gives CDR1 LGHNA, CDR2 YSLEER. The CDR3 loop reads CASSRTGISSYNEQFF. The CDR3 bases are TGCGCCAGCAGCCGGACAGGGATCAGCTCCTACAATGAGCAGTTCTTC.

This chain uses TRBV13 with TRBJ1-6; tentatively, D is TRBD1 (5 bases). Trimming cost V 1 base and J 14 bases, with 6 bases left between them. The length of the CDR3 is 11 residues. Germline CDR1 reads PRHDT; CDR2 reads FYEKMQ (reference sequence). The CDR3 DNA reads TGTGCCAGCAGCTTAGCGGGGGCCCTCCACTTT. Its translation is CASSLAGALHF.

This clone was detected only a few times. The rearrangement links TRBV29-1 to TRBJ1-2; D remains unclear. Germline V gene sequence: CDR1 SQVTM, CDR2 ANQGSEA. This CDR3 has 12 amino acids. V lost 6 bases and J 4 bases, leaving 12 bases between the germline ends. DNA for the CDR3: TGCAGCGTCGCCGAGACCGGCTATGGCTACACCTTC. As protein: CSVAETGYGYTF.

The rearrangement joins TRBV7-2 to TRBJ1-2, with 10 nucleotides matching TRBD1. The ends lost 5 bases at V and 10 bases at J; junction bases unmatched: 10. Germline-derived CDR1 and CDR2 are SGHTA and FQGNSA. The CDR3 sequence is 14 residues long. CDR3 nucleotides: TGTGCCAGCAGCCCACCGGGACAGGGGATCATCTACACCTTC. This codes for CASSPPGQGIIYTF.

This clone has only one observation. The chain employs TRBV2 and TRBJ2-3; a weak D match, TRBD1 (6 bases). Germline V gives CDR1 SNHLY, CDR2 FYNNEI. The CDR3 is 14 residues long. V was clipped by 7 bases and J by 2 bases, with 13 bases between them. The CDR3 region is CASTLGALTDTQYF. As DNA, the CDR3 is TGTGCCAGCACCTTGGGGGCCCTCACAGATACGCAGTATTTT.

As regards this clone: In the same sample, other DNA sequences code for this CDR3. The chain combines TRBV18 with TRBJ2-7; 10 bases match TRBD1. The CDR3 is 14 amino acids. Germline V gene sequence: CDR1 KGHSH, CDR2 LQKENI. The V and J ends lost 6 bases and 3 bases, in that order; junction bases with no gene match: 5. The CDR3, as DNA: TGTGCCAGCTCCCCCGGGACAGGGGACTACGAGCAGTACTTC. Its protein is CASSPGTGDYEQYF.

As regards this clone: The sample carries other DNA sequences with the same CDR3. V gene TRBV29-1 combines with J gene TRBJ1-2; no clear D gene. The CDR3 has 11 residues. Germline CDR1 and CDR2: SQVTM and ANQGSEA. V was pared by 4 bases and J by 3 bases, with 6 bases between. Here the CDR3 DNA reads TGCAGCGTTGGGGGAGACTATGGCTACACCTTC. Protein product: CSVGGDYGYTF.

The rearrangement links TRBV4-2 to TRBJ1-2; D remains ambiguous. Trimming cost V 0 bases and J 4 bases, with 12 bases left between them. The CDR3 runs to 15 residues. Per the germline V gene, CDR1 is LGHNA and CDR2 is YNFKEQ. The DNA of the CDR3 is TGTGCCAGCAGCCAAGATGAGGTACGGGGCTATGGCTACACCTTC. Its protein product is CASSQDEVRGYGYTF.

This clone was observed a few times. V usage is TRBV30 and J usage is TRBJ1-5, with D maybe TRBD1 (6 bases). CDR3 size: 15 residues. In germline, CDR1 is GTSNPN, CDR2 SVGIG (reference sequence). Trimming cost V 1 base and J 0 bases, with 10 bases left between them. The CDR3 sequence: CAWSGGGPSNQPQHF. The CDR3 DNA sequence: TGTGCCTGGAGTGGAGGGGGACCTAGCAATCAGCCCCAGCATTTT.

The J gene is TRBJ1-1, the V gene TRBV5-4; D unclear. The V gene lost 0 bases and the J gene lost 5 bases, with 17 bases spanning the gap. CDR1 is SGHNT, CDR2 YYREEE, per germline (reference sequence). CDR3 size: 16 residues. The CDR3, as DNA: TGTGCCAGCAGCTTGGAGGCCGGGAAAGCGGGAACTGAAGCTTTCTTT. Its translation: CASSLEAGKAGTEAFF.

This clone has just one count. The gene calls are TRBV7-2 and TRBJ1-2; D gene ambiguous. CDR1 and CDR2 (germline): SGHTA, FQGNSA. Trimming shortened V by 3 bases and J by 4 bases, and 6 bases separated the two germline ends. This CDR3 comprises 12 residues. CDR3 region: CASSFYSYGYTF. CDR3 sequence (DNA): TGTGCCAGCAGCTTCTACAGCTATGGCTACACCTTC.

CDR3: CASSSTRNNEQFF. In DNA, the CDR3 is TGTGCCAGCAGCTCTACACGGAACAATGAGCAGTTCTTC. V usage is TRBV7-9 and J usage is TRBJ2-1; D not certain. The CDR3 is 13 amino acids. Trimming stripped 4 bases from V and 5 bases from J, with 9 bases between. From germline, CDR1 is SEHNR and CDR2 FQNEAQ (reference sequence).

The rearrangement joins TRBV5-6 to TRBJ2-5; TRBD1 aligns across 10 bases. The CDR3 sequence is 15 residues long. J gave up 3 bases and V 4 bases, and 6 bases lay outside the gene matches. The germline CDR1 and CDR2 sequences are SGHDT and YYEEEE. The CDR3 region is CASSREGTGEETQYF. CDR3 DNA sequence: TGTGCCAGCAGCCGGGAGGGGACAGGGGAAGAGACCCAGTACTTC.

The chain couples TRBV7-2 to TRBJ1-2; 7 nucleotides match TRBD1. This CDR3 has 14 amino acids. Germline loops: CDR1 SGHTA, CDR2 FQGNSA. Trimming removed 5 bases from V and 5 bases from J; junction bases left unmatched: 8. CDR3: CASSPEGTDYGYTF. CDR3 DNA: TGTGCCAGCAGCCCAGAGGGGACAGATTATGGCTACACCTTC.

V is TRBV29-1 and J is TRBJ2-1; no definite D call. Germline V gene data show CDR1 as SQVTM and CDR2 as ANQGSEA. V lost 3 bases and J lost 0, with 6 bases in between. This CDR3 comprises 13 residues. The CDR3 here is CSVDPSSYNEQFF. CDR3 coding DNA: TGCAGCGTTGACCCTAGCTCCTACAATGAGCAGTTCTTC.

A few counts support this clone. This sequence joins TRBV7-8 and TRBJ2-7; TRBD2 matches 10 bases. The germline gives CDR1 SGHVS, CDR2 FQNEAQ. This CDR3 has 15 residues. The trim removed 1 base at V and 4 bases at J, leaving 4 bases unmatched. CDR3 bases: TGTGCCAGCAGCTTAGTTCTAGCGGGGGTTTACGAGCAGTACTTC. Encoded protein: CASSLVLAGVYEQYF.

This chain connects TRBV2 to TRBJ2-3; TRBD2 might be the D (5 bases). Per the germline V gene, CDR1 is SNHLY and CDR2 is FYNNEI. V lost 8 bases and J lost 12, with 21 bases in between. The CDR3 totals 13 residues. CDR3: CASQPEPSLPQYF. CDR3 in DNA: TGTGCCAGCCAGCCCGAACCTAGCCTTCCACAGTATTTT.